The rows below give T cell receptor beta chains drawn from one sample of a study of early T cells in non-severe SARS-CoV-2 infection. TCRdb redid the calling of the 5' RACE reads with MiXCR, one entry per CDR3 protein. There are tens of thousands of distinct CDR3 sequences in the sample; 4.1% occur only once, and approximately 6.3% lies in the top ten. Sequencing was performed on whole blood. These TCRs come from an adult who was a healthcare worker with PCR-confirmed SARS-CoV-2 infection or an uninfected control (not recorded which). Each CDR3 is given with its conserved first and last residue. A D gene is named only where the DNA matches it firmly. Clone size is shown for a subset of rows, as once, few, many or a class of expanded clone.

j_call d_call v_call clone_size cdr3_nt cdr3_aa
TRBJ1-3 NA TRBV6-5 many TGTGCCAGCAGTTACTTACCTGCGGGTAGCCCTGGAAACACCATATATTTT CASSYLPAGSPGNTIYF
TRBJ1-1 NA TRBV3-1 few TGTGCCAGCAGTCGAGACAGGCGGAACACTGAAGCTTTCTTT CASSRDRRNTEAFF
TRBJ1-1 TRBD1 TRBV5-8 many TGTGCCAGCAGCCTGGACAGGGGAAGAGGAACTGAAGCTTTCTTT CASSLDRGRGTEAFF
TRBJ2-2 NA TRBV15 many TGTGCCACCAGCTTGGAAAATTCATCCGGGGAGCTGTTTTTT CATSLENSSGELFF
TRBJ1-5 NA TRBV5-1 many TGCGCCAGCAGCCCCGACAATTACAATCAGCCCCAGCATTTT CASSPDNYNQPQHF
TRBJ2-5 NA TRBV5-4 many TGTGCCAGCAGCTTGGGGGCCCTAGCGACGGAGACCCAGTACTTC CASSLGALATETQYF
TRBJ2-7 NA TRBV7-2 many TGTGCCAGCAGCCCGCGGGCCGGGAACGAGCAGTACTTC CASSPRAGNEQYF
TRBJ1-6 NA TRBV7-9 few TGTGCCAGCAGCTTAGTGGGGCAGAGTTTCTCCCTCCACTTT CASSLVGQSFSLHF
TRBJ2-1 TRBD1 TRBV5-1 many TGCGCCAGCAGCTTGAGGGGGACAGCCGTCTACAATGAGCAGTTCTTC CASSLRGTAVYNEQFF
TRBJ2-1 TRBD1 TRBV2 many TGTGCCAGCAGTGGGGACAGGGGGGTAAACAATGAGCAGTTCTTC CASSGDRGVNNEQFF
TRBJ1-6 NA TRBV5-4 many TGTGCCAGCAGCTTGGGGGGGGCAGGGAATTCACCCCTCCACTTT CASSLGGAGNSPLHF
TRBJ1-2 NA TRBV20-1 many TGCAGTGCTAGAGTCGGGTCAGGGGATGGCTACACCTTC CSARVGSGDGYTF
TRBJ2-1 NA TRBV10-3 many TGTGCCATCAGTGACAGCTCCTACAATGAGCAGTTCTTC CAISDSSYNEQFF
TRBJ2-2 TRBD1 TRBV5-1 many TGCGCCAGCAGCTTGACGGGACAGGGTTTCACCGGGGAGCTGTTTTTT CASSLTGQGFTGELFF
TRBJ2-1 NA TRBV5-4 many TGTGCCAGCAGCTTGCCGGGGGTTAGCTCCTACAATGAGCAGTTCTTC CASSLPGVSSYNEQFF
TRBJ1-3 TRBD1 TRBV7-8 NA TGTGCCAGCAGCCCCGGGACAGGCAACTCTGGAAACACCATATATTTT CASSPGTGNSGNTIYF
TRBJ2-3 TRBD2 TRBV4-2 many TGTGCCAGCAGCCAGGCGACTAGCGGGAGGGCAGATACGCAGTATTTT CASSQATSGRADTQYF
TRBJ1-1 NA TRBV15 NA TGTGCCACCAGCAGAGATTATGCATCATCCGCTTTCTTT CATSRDYASSAFF
TRBJ2-5 NA TRBV14 NA TGTGCCAGCAGCCAAGACTGGCGTGAAGAGACCCAGTACTTC CASSQDWREETQYF
TRBJ2-3 NA TRBV2 many TGTGCCAGCAGTGAGTTGCCAGGAAGCACAGATACGCAGTATTTT CASSELPGSTDTQYF
TRBJ2-7 TRBD2 TRBV4-2 medium-sized TGTGCCAGCAGCCAAGCCCCAGCGGGGGACTCCTACGAGCAGTACTTC CASSQAPAGDSYEQYF
TRBJ2-2 NA TRBV11-2 many TGTGCCAGCAGCCCAGCGGGACACTCGAACACCGGGGAGCTGTTTTTT CASSPAGHSNTGELFF
TRBJ2-1 TRBD1 TRBV7-6 many TGTGCCAGCAGCCGAGGACAGGGGGCTGAGCAGTTCTTC CASSRGQGAEQFF
TRBJ2-1 TRBD1 TRBV27 many TGTGCCAGCAGTATGGGACAGGGGTTCCACAATGAGCAGTTCTTC CASSMGQGFHNEQFF
TRBJ1-5 NA TRBV20-1 many TGCAGTGCTAGAGCGGAGGGGTGGCGCAATCAGCCCCAGCATTTT CSARAEGWRNQPQHF
TRBJ2-1 NA TRBV5-1 many TGCGCCAGCCGATTGGACTTCGGCTCCTACAATGAGCAGTTCTTC CASRLDFGSYNEQFF
TRBJ1-5 NA TRBV12-3/TRBV12-4 many TGTGCCAGCGCTCAGGGGAGGATTCAGCCCCAGCATTTT CASAQGRIQPQHF
TRBJ2-7 NA TRBV29-1 many TGCAGCGCAACGGGGAACTCCTACGAGCAGTACTTC CSATGNSYEQYF
TRBJ2-3 NA TRBV6-5 many TGTGCCAGCAGTTACTCGAGGGCGGGCACAGATACGCAGTATTTT CASSYSRAGTDTQYF
TRBJ2-1 NA TRBV3-1 NA TGTGCCAGCAGCCCTGGGCTCAAAACACCGTTCTTC CASSPGLKTPFF
TRBJ2-3 NA TRBV5-1 many TGCGCCAGCAGCCCTGTGGGAAGCACAGATACGCAGTATTTT CASSPVGSTDTQYF
TRBJ2-1 NA TRBV20-1 few TGCAGTGCTAGAGATCGAGAAGGACCCTACAATGAGCAGTTCTTC CSARDREGPYNEQFF
TRBJ2-1 NA TRBV11-3 many TGTGCCAGCAGCCCGAGGTGGTCCCCGAGCTACAATGAGCAGTTCTTC CASSPRWSPSYNEQFF
TRBJ2-2 NA TRBV7-6 many TGTGCCAGCAGCCCTCAAGCGAACACCGGGGAGCTGTTTTTT CASSPQANTGELFF
TRBJ2-2 TRBD2 TRBV6-2/TRBV6-3 NA TGTGCCAGCAGTCCTAGCGGGGGATACACCGGGGAGCTGTTTTTT CASSPSGGYTGELFF
TRBJ1-1 NA TRBV6-2/TRBV6-3 many TGTGCCAGCAGAGGGTGGGGGGCGCAGAACACTGAAGCTTTCTTT CASRGWGAQNTEAFF
TRBJ2-2 TRBD1 TRBV4-3 many TGCGCCAGCAGCCAAGACAGGGGGTTCTCCGGGGAGCTGTTTTTT CASSQDRGFSGELFF
TRBJ2-1 NA TRBV11-2 many TGTGCCAGCAGCCCAGGGGGAGCGGGGAACAATGAGCAGTTCTTC CASSPGGAGNNEQFF
TRBJ1-1 NA TRBV7-9 many TGTGCCAGCAGCTGGCCGACGACTGGGAACACTGAAGCTTTCTTT CASSWPTTGNTEAFF
TRBJ1-2 NA TRBV25-1 many TGTGCCAGCAGTGAATGGGACGACAGAAGCGGCTACACCTTC CASSEWDDRSGYTF
TRBJ1-5 NA TRBV6-5 many TGTGCCAGGCCCTTGCGGGACAAAAATCCACGCGGGTATCAGCCCCAGCATTTT CARPLRDKNPRGYQPQHF
TRBJ2-2 TRBD2 TRBV5-4 NA TGTGCCAGCAGCCCGGCGGGAGCCGGGGAGCTGTTTTTT CASSPAGAGELFF
TRBJ2-1 TRBD1 TRBV29-1 many TGCAGCGCCCCTTCGAGGGGGCGCTTGTACAATGAGCAGTTCTTC CSAPSRGRLYNEQFF
TRBJ1-6 NA TRBV12-3/TRBV12-4 many TGTGCCAGCAGTTGGGGCCCAACCGGGTATAATTCACCCCTCCACTTT CASSWGPTGYNSPLHF
TRBJ1-2 NA TRBV6-5 many TGTGCCAGCAGTTACGATTACGTTAACTATGGCTACACCTTC CASSYDYVNYGYTF
TRBJ2-1 TRBD2 TRBV12-3/TRBV12-4 many TGTGCCAGCAGAAGTGCGGGAGCCGAAGGTGAGCAGTTCTTC CASRSAGAEGEQFF
TRBJ2-3 TRBD2 TRBV29-1 many TGCAGCGTTGAACCTAGCGGGATTGATACGCAGTATTTT CSVEPSGIDTQYF
TRBJ1-2 NA TRBV18 many TGTGCCAGCTCACCATTAGGGGATCCCAGAGGGAAGGATGGCTACACCTTC CASSPLGDPRGKDGYTF
TRBJ1-4 TRBD1 TRBV9 many TGTGCCAGCAGCGAGGGGGCAATAAGGGAAAAACTGTTTTTT CASSEGAIREKLFF
TRBJ2-7 NA TRBV14 many TGTGCCAGCAGCCAAAGCAGGTACGAGCAGTACTTC CASSQSRYEQYF
TRBJ1-1 NA TRBV7-9 many TGTGCCAGCAGGGGGGGAACCCCGACGGCTGAAGCTTTCTTT CASRGGTPTAEAFF
TRBJ1-1 TRBD1 TRBV24-1 many TGTGCCACCAGTGAGCGAGGGGGCAACACTGAAGCTTTCTTT CATSERGGNTEAFF
TRBJ1-2 NA TRBV7-3 many TGTGCCAGCAGCCCCCGAGGAGGGTCGACCTATGGCTACACCTTC CASSPRGGSTYGYTF
TRBJ2-2 TRBD1 TRBV28 many TGTGCCAGCAGTCGCGACAGGGGTGTTTTAGCCGGGGAGCTGTTTTTT CASSRDRGVLAGELFF
TRBJ2-1 NA TRBV6-5 many TGTGCCACCCGAGAGAGGTTGTCGGTCGGCGAAGAGCAGTTCTTC CATRERLSVGEEQFF
TRBJ2-1 TRBD2 TRBV20-1 many TGCAGTGCTAGAGGGCCGGGGACTAGCGGCCGTAGCTCCTACAATGAGCAGTTCTTC CSARGPGTSGRSSYNEQFF
TRBJ2-2 NA TRBV4-3 many TGCGCCAGCAGCCTATCTAGCACGGGCGGGGAGCTGTTTTTT CASSLSSTGGELFF
TRBJ2-3 NA TRBV9 many TGTGCCAGCAGCGTAGATGATACGCAGTATTTT CASSVDDTQYF
TRBJ1-5 TRBD1 TRBV11-2 many TGTGCCAGCAGCTTAGGACAGGGTTTAAATCAGCCCCAGCATTTT CASSLGQGLNQPQHF